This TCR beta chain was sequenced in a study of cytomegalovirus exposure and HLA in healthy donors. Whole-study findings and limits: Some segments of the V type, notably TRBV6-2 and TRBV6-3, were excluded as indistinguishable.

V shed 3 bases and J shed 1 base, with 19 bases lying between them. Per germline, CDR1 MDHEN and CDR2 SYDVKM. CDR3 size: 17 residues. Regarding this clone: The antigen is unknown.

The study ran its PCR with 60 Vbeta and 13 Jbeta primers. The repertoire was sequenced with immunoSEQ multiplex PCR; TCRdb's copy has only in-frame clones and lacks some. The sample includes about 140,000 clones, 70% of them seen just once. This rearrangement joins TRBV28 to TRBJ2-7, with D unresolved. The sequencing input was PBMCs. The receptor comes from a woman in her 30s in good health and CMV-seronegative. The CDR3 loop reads CASSLPAVRYLSYEQYF. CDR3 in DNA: TGTGCCAGCAGTTTGCCCGCGGTACGGTACCTATCCTACGAGCAGTACTTC.